This entry features one TCR beta chain sequence. TRB amplification used approximately 250 ng of peripheral blood genomic DNA. Per the germline V gene, CDR1 is LNHNV and CDR2 is YYDKDF (reference sequence). CDR3 length equals 14 residues. These data come from a study of T cell clusters in autoimmune cytopenias. One tube held mixed TRB-A and TRB-B primer pools for touch-down PCR. TCRdb re-analyzed the multiplex PCR reads; it lists each CDR3 protein once, without DNA. The listing contains about 12,000 distinct CDR3 sequences. These data were also reused for a study on T cell repertoires in aging, cancer and after chemotherapy.

Sequencing input: peripheral blood. The chain carries TRBV15 and TRBJ2-1; the TRBD2 assignment by TCRdb is unverifiable without DNA. This TCR was sampled from a human donor in good health. CDR3 sequence: CATASRSMNNEQFF.